A selection of T cell receptor beta chains follows, all from one sample in a study of cytomegalovirus exposure and HLA in healthy donors. Some clones are missing from TCRdb's copy, which holds only in-frame ones; the method was immunoSEQ multiplex PCR. The sample holds about 140,000 clones; almost 85% are singletons and the top ten take less than 35%. Input material: PBMCs. The source is a young man in good health and CMV-seropositive. CDR3s include the opening cysteine and the closing phenylalanine or tryptophan. The D gene is left open where the match is weak. Clone size, where shown, is once, few, many, or a class for clones that have expanded.

>.|.|TRBV28|TRBJ1-4
TGTGCCAGCAGTTTGGGAGGGGAGGTTGAAAAACTGTTTTTT
CASSLGGEVEKLFF
>.|.|TRBV29-1|TRBJ2-1
TGCAGCGTTGGGCGCGGGACGTACAATGAGCAGTTCTTC
CSVGRGTYNEQFF
>.|.|TRBV7-3|TRBJ2-1
TGTGCCAGCAGCCCCCAAGGGGCCGGGTCCTACAATGAGCAGTTCTTC
CASSPQGAGSYNEQFF
>TRBD2|.|TRBV11-2|TRBJ2-1
TGTGCCAGCAGCACGGGACTAGCGGGGAGCTCCTACAATGAGCAGTTCTTC
CASSTGLAGSSYNEQFF
>TRBD1|few|TRBV5-1|TRBJ2-7
TGCGCCAGCAGCACATCCGGGACAGGACTCTACGAGCAGTACTTC
CASSTSGTGLYEQYF
>TRBD2|.|TRBV5-4|TRBJ2-1
TGTGCCAGCAGCTTGGCGGGGGGTACCAATGAGCAGTTCTTC
CASSLAGGTNEQFF
>.|.|TRBV4-1|TRBJ2-2
TGCGCCAGCAGCCCTATTAGGACACGCGATAGGGCCGGGGAGCTGTTTTTT
CASSPIRTRDRAGELFF
>TRBD1|once|TRBV4-2|TRBJ2-2
TGTGCCAGCAGCCCCCGGGGACAGGGGGTGGCCGGGGAGCTGTTTTTT
CASSPRGQGVAGELFF
>.|.|TRBV14|TRBJ2-5
TGTGCCAGCAGCCAAGCGAGCAGCGGAGGAGAGACCCAGTACTTC
CASSQASSGGETQYF
>.|few|TRBV10-3|TRBJ2-2
TGTGCCATCGCACCCCGACTCAACACCGGGGAGCTGTTTTTT
CAIAPRLNTGELFF
>.|once|TRBV4-1|TRBJ1-2
TGCGCCAGCAGACTTGAAGGGGCCAGGGGATCGAATGGCTACACCTTC
CASRLEGARGSNGYTF
>TRBD2|.|TRBV7-9|TRBJ2-1
TGTGCCAGCAGCTCACTAGCGTGGAACTACAATGAGCAGTTCTTC
CASSSLAWNYNEQFF
>.|once|TRBV21-1|TRBJ1-2
TGTGCCAGCAGCCCCACACTCGCCCAGGGAAACAGGGGGATGGATTCGGGCTACACCTTC
CASSPTLAQGNRGMDSGYTF
>TRBD1|.|TRBV2|TRBJ1-5
TGTGCCAGCACCCGGGACAGGGTGGTTGGTCAGCCCCAGCATTTT
CASTRDRVVGQPQHF
>.|once|TRBV11-3|TRBJ2-7
TGTGCCAGCAGCTTAAGCGCAGGGGCCGACGAGCAGTACTTC
CASSLSAGADEQYF
>TRBD1|.|TRBV2|TRBJ1-2
TGTGCCAGCATCCCATGGAGGGGGCAGAGCAGCTACACCTTC
CASIPWRGQSSYTF
>.|.|TRBV15|TRBJ2-2
TGTGCCACCAGCAGAGATCTCCGGGAGCACACCGGGGAGCTGTTTTTT
CATSRDLREHTGELFF
>.|.|TRBV9|TRBJ2-3
TGTGCCAGCAGCGTAAAGGGGGGGGCCGGGGATACGCAGTATTTT
CASSVKGGAGDTQYF
>.|once|TRBV4-1|TRBJ2-3
TGCGCCAGCAGCCAAGATTCTGGACTGAGCACAGATACGCAGTATTTT
CASSQDSGLSTDTQYF
>.|few|TRBV18|TRBJ1-5
TGTGCCAGCTCACCGGACAACAGCAATCAGCCCCAGCATTTT
CASSPDNSNQPQHF
>TRBD1|once|TRBV7-6|TRBJ2-6
TGTGCCAGCAGCTTAGGACAGGGTAACTCTGGGGCCAACGTCCTGACTTTC
CASSLGQGNSGANVLTF
>TRBD1|.|TRBV5-1|TRBJ1-1
TGCGCCAGCAGCTGGGGACAGGGGGCGTTTGGGACTGAAGCTTTCTTT
CASSWGQGAFGTEAFF